These 22 T cell receptor beta chains were all obtained from the same sample, sequenced in a study of blood T cell repertoires in COVID-19. The method was immunoSEQ multiplex PCR; TCRdb's version includes in-frame clones alone and lacks a portion of them. The profile covers 70,000 or so clones, with 90% appearing a single time and over 1.2% taken by the ten largest. The sequenced sample was peripheral blood. The source of these receptors is a man aged 45 to 65 with acute or convalescent COVID-19.

The genes are TRBV28 and TRBJ1-5; 12 bases agree with TRBD1. This CDR3 is 18 amino acids long. Germline trimming cut 7 bases from V and 0 bases from J; bases unmatched to any gene: 10. Per germline, CDR1 MDHEN and CDR2 SYDVKM. In DNA, the CDR3 is TGTGCCAGCAATGGGGGACAGGGGGCTAGAATTAGCAATCAGCCCCAGCATTTT. Protein: CASNGGQGARISNQPQHF.

V gene TRBV11-3 combines with J gene TRBJ1-3; a possible D gene is TRBD1 (5 bases). V was trimmed by 7 bases and J by 0 bases, leaving 16 bases between them. This CDR3 is built from 16 residues. Germline V gene lookup returns CDR1 SGHNT and CDR2 YENEEA. CDR3 protein: CASTPVGLSSGNTIYF. In DNA, the CDR3 is TGTGCCAGCACCCCAGTGGGGCTCAGCTCTGGAAACACCATATATTTT.

The V gene is TRBV7-2, the J gene TRBJ2-7; 7 nucleotides align to TRBD2. The junction had 9 bases not matched to a gene; V was cut back by 5 bases and J by 2 bases. The CDR3 length is 15 residues. The V gene's germline CDR1 is SGHTA and CDR2 FQGNSA. CDR3 in amino acids: CASSLRLAQTYEQYF. CDR3 coding DNA: TGTGCCAGCAGCCTAAGACTAGCTCAAACCTACGAGCAGTACTTC.

V usage is TRBV7-9 and J usage is TRBJ1-1; 7 bases line up with TRBD1. V trimming: 3 bases; J trimming: 0 bases; junction bases outside the gene matches: 1. Per germline, CDR1 SEHNR and CDR2 FQNEAQ (reference sequence). The CDR3 covers 14 residues. The CDR3 nucleotides read TGTGCCAGCAGCTTCGGGACAGTGAACACTGAAGCTTTCTTT. Translating it yields CASSFGTVNTEAFF.

The chain carries TRBV10-3 and TRBJ2-3; 10 bases fit TRBD2. Trimming removed 7 bases from V and 3 bases from J; junction bases left unmatched: 7. The germline CDR1 and CDR2 sequences are ENHRY and SYGVKD. The CDR3 has 15 amino acids. CDR3 region: CAITPAGGHTDTQYF. The CDR3 DNA sequence: TGTGCCATCACCCCAGCGGGGGGGCATACAGATACGCAGTATTTT.

The rearrangement joins TRBV7-9 to TRBJ2-5, with 7 bases lining up with TRBD2. The CDR3 runs 16 residues. Trimming at V came to 1 base and at J to 1 base, leaving 6 bases not matched to a gene. The germline V gene has CDR1 SEHNR and CDR2 FQNEAQ (reference sequence). In DNA, the CDR3 is TGTGCCAGCAGCTTAGGGCTCGGGGGGACCCAAGAGACCCAGTACTTC. Translated, it gives CASSLGLGGTQETQYF.

This chain connects TRBV6-2 or TRBV6-3 to TRBJ1-4; D is unresolved. The germline gives CDR1 MNHEY, CDR2 SVGEGT. The V end lost 5 bases, the J end lost 8 bases, and 18 bases lay between the germline ends. The CDR3 is 15 residues long. CDR3 bases: TGTGCCAGCAGTCTCGCCGGGGTCAGCTCCGAAAAACTGTTTTTT. The encoded protein is CASSLAGVSSEKLFF.

This chain joins TRBV11-1 and TRBJ2-7; possible D gene TRBD1, 5 bases. The V gene's germline CDR1 is SGHAT and CDR2 FQDESV (reference sequence). This CDR3 contains 14 residues. Trimming cost V 5 bases and J 4 bases, with 15 bases left between them. The CDR3 nucleotides are TGTGCCAGCAGCCCTGGGTCAGGGCAGTACGAGCAGTACGTC. Amino acid sequence: CASSPGSGQYEQYV.

This clone was recorded only once. The DNA of the CDR3 is TGTGCCAGCAGCCCCGGGACAGGGGGCGCGTACGAGCAGTACTTC. Its protein product is CASSPGTGGAYEQYF. The V call is TRBV7-9, the J call TRBJ2-7, with 12 nucleotides matching TRBD1. Germline trimming cut 5 bases from V and 4 bases from J; bases unmatched to any gene: 6. CDR3 size: 15 residues. The germline gives CDR1 SEHNR, CDR2 FQNEAQ (reference sequence).

The chain joins TRBV7-6 to TRBJ2-1, with 7 bases lining up with TRBD2. Unmatched junction bases numbered 9, after V lost 5 bases and J lost 5 bases. CDR1 is SGHVS, CDR2 FNYEAQ, per germline. This CDR3 region has 15 residues. The CDR3 reads CASSLLREDNNEQFF. In DNA form, the CDR3 reads TGTGCCAGCAGCCTGCTTCGGGAGGACAACAATGAGCAGTTCTTC.

The chain joins TRBV9 to TRBJ1-5; D remains unclear. Trimming cost V 0 bases and J 6 bases, with 10 bases left between them. The CDR3 runs 14 residues. The V gene's germline CDR1 is SGDLS and CDR2 YYNGEE. The CDR3, as DNA: TGTGCCAGCAGCGTAGAGCTCCCGGGTCAGCCCCAGCATTTT. The encoded protein is CASSVELPGQPQHF.

This chain uses TRBV7-8 with TRBJ1-1; the match to TRBD1 covers 7 bases. With 1 base clipped from V and 11 bases from J, the junction kept 7 bases outside the gene matches. This CDR3 region has 13 residues. Germline values: CDR1 SGHVS, CDR2 FQNEAQ. In nucleotides, the CDR3 is TGTGCCAGCAGCTTAGTGACAGGGTCTGGGGCTTTCTTT. Protein: CASSLVTGSGAFF.

The chain combines TRBV27 with TRBJ1-5, with no clear D. V was cut by 3 bases and J by 4 bases, with 4 bases left in between. Germline V gene lookup returns CDR1 MNHEY and CDR2 SMNVEV (reference sequence). The CDR3 extends over 12 amino acids. CDR3 sequence reads: CASSFVNQPQHF. CDR3 nucleotides: TGTGCCAGCAGTTTTGTAAATCAGCCCCAGCATTTT.

This sequence joins TRBV6-6 and TRBJ2-5, with D tentatively TRBD1 (6 bases). V was shortened by 6 bases and J by 4 bases, with 15 bases between the two germline ends. This CDR3 region has 14 residues. CDR1 and CDR2 from the germline V gene are MNHNY and SVGAGI (reference sequence). The DNA for the CDR3 is TGTGCCAGCAGCACCGGACAGCGCCCAGAGACCCAGTACTTC. It specifies CASSTGQRPETQYF.

The chain couples TRBV7-3 to TRBJ2-5; TRBD1 aligns across 8 bases. The CDR3 covers 16 residues. The V segment lost 0 bases and the J segment 6 bases; nucleotides outside the gene matches: 9. Germline V gene data show CDR1 as SGHTA and CDR2 as FQGTGA. The CDR3 bases are TGTGCCAGCAGCTTAACTGCCGCAGGGGGCTTGAAGACCCAGTACTTC. Its protein is CASSLTAAGGLKTQYF.

The chain employs TRBV6-6 and TRBJ2-5; a weak D match, TRBD1 (7 bases). The CDR3 contains 13 residues. V lost 7 bases, J lost 4 bases, and 13 bases lay in between. Germline CDR1 MNHNY, CDR2 SVGAGI (reference sequence). CDR3: CASMEGALETQYF. In DNA form, the CDR3 reads TGTGCCAGCATGGAGGGGGCCTTAGAGACCCAGTACTTC.

The V call is TRBV9, the J call TRBJ2-7, with 9 bases lining up with TRBD2. V lost 4 bases and J lost 4; bases outside the gene matches: 12. Germline V CDR1 and CDR2: SGDLS, YYNGEE. The CDR3 has 16 residues. The CDR3 DNA is TGTGCCAGCAGCCCCTGGGCGGGAGGGCCAGTGTACGAGCAGTACTTC. Translated, it gives CASSPWAGGPVYEQYF.

The chain is built from TRBV20-1 and TRBJ2-1; D may be TRBD1 (5 bases). Per the germline V gene, CDR1 is DFQATT and CDR2 is SNEGSKA (reference sequence). This CDR3 contains 11 residues. The chain's CDR3 is CRVDSYNEQFF. The CDR3 region has the DNA TGCAGGGTTGACAGTTACAATGAGCAGTTCTTC.

In DNA, the CDR3 is TGTGCCAGCAGCATGGGACAGGGGTTTGAAAAACTGTTTTTT. Translating it yields CASSMGQGFEKLFF. The chain uses TRBV5-5 and TRBJ1-4, with 10 bases that match TRBD1. J lost 7 bases, V lost 4 bases, and 4 bases had no gene match. The CDR3 is made up of 14 amino acids. Germline CDR1 is SGHKS and CDR2 is YYEKEE (reference sequence).

The chain recombines TRBV30 with TRBJ2-2; 7 bases align to TRBD1. V lost 2 bases and J lost 7; bases outside the gene matches: 10. Germline V gene lookup returns CDR1 GTSNPN and CDR2 SVGIG (reference sequence). The CDR3 totals 15 residues. This CDR3 reads CAWSPRGRGIGELFF. DNA of the CDR3: TGTGCCTGGAGTCCCCGGGGCAGGGGGATCGGGGAGCTGTTTTTT. Filled out from reference TRBV30 and TRBJ2-2, the complete variable domain reads SQTIHQWPATLVQPVGSPLSLECTVEGTSNPNLYWYRQAAGRGLQLLFYSVGIGQISSEVPQNLSASRPQDRQFILSSKKLLLSDSGFYLCAWSPRGRGIGELFFGEGSRLTVL.

DNA of the CDR3: TGTGCCAGTGGGGGACAGGGAGTTTTATATAGCAATCAGCCCCAGCATTTT. It codes for CASGGQGVLYSNQPQHF. V gene TRBV19 combines with J gene TRBJ1-5, with 9 bases aligning to TRBD1. Germline V CDR1 and CDR2: LNHDA, SQIVND (reference sequence). The ends lost 8 bases at V and 0 bases at J; junction bases unmatched: 11. This CDR3 has 17 amino acids.

The chain links TRBV6-5 to TRBJ2-5, with D perhaps TRBD2 (6 bases). V dropped 7 bases and J dropped 2 bases, with 11 bases sitting between them. The CDR3 sequence is 13 residues long. CDR1 and CDR2 from the germline V gene are MNHEY and SVGAGI. The CDR3 DNA sequence: TGTGCCAGCACCCCCGGGGGACAAGAGACCCAGTACTTC. Translating gives CASTPGGQETQYF.